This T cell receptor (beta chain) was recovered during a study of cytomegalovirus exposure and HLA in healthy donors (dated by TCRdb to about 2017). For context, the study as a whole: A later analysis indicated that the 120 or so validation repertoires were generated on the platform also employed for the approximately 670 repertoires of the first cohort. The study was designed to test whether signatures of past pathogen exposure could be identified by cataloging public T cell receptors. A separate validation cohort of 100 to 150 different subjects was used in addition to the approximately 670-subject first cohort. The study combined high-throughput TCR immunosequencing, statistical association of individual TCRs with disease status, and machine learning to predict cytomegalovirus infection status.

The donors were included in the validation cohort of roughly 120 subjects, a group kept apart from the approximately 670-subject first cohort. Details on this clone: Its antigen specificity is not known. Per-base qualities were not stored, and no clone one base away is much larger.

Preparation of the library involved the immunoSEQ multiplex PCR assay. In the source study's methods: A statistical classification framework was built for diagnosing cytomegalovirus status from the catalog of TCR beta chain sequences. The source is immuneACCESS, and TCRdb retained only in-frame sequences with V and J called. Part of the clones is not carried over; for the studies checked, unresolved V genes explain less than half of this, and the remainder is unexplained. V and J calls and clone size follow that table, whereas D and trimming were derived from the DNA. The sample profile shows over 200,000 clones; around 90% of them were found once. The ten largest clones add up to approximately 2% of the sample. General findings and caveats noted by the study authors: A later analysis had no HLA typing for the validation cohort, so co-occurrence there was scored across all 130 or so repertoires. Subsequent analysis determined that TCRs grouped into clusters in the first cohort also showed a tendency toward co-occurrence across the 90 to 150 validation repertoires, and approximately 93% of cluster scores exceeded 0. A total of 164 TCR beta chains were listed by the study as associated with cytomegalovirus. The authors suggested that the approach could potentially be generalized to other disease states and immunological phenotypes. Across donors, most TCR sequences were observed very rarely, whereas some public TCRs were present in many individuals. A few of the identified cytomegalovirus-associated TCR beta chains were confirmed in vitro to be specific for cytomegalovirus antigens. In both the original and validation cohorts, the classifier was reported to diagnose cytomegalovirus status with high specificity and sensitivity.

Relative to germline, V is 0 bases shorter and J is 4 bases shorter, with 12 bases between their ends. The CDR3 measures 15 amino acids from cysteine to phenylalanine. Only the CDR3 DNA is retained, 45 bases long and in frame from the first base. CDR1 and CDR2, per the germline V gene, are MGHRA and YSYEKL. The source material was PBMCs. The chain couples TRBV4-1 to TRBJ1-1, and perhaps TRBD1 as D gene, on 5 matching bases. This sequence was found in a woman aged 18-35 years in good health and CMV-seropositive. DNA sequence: TGCGCCAGCAGCCAAGATGCGGGGCTCGGCACTGAAGCTTTCTTT. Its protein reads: CASSQDAGLGTEAFF.